One and the same sample provided the 15 T cell receptor beta chains below, sequenced in a study of T-cell memory formation after mild COVID-19. Each CDR3 protein gets one entry after TCRdb re-called the 5' RACE reads with MiXCR. The repertoire holds 150,000 to 200,000 distinct CDR3 sequences, with approximately 13% as singletons. The sample consisted of PBMCs or a T cell subset sorted from them (not recorded which). All receptors come from a man aged 18-30 years who had mild COVID-19 (a few samples of this study predate the infection). Cell type and time point are not known.

This chain uses TRBV5-1 with TRBJ1-4; no definite D call. The CDR3 loop spans 14 amino acids. CDR1 SGHRS and CDR2 YFSETQ come from the germline V gene. With 0 bases removed from V and 8 bases from J, the gap between germline ends came to 11 bases. For the CDR3, the DNA is TGCGCCAGCAGCTTGGGGACTGAAGGGGAAAAACTGTTTTTT. Its protein product is CASSLGTEGEKLFF.

This clonotype was counted at least ten times. CDR3 sequence reads: CASSVLGGNIQYF. The CDR3, as DNA: TGCGCCAGCAGCGTACTAGGAGGAAACATTCAGTACTTC. The J gene is TRBJ2-4, the V gene TRBV5-1, with a tentative D call TRBD2 (5 bases). In germline, CDR1 is SGHRS, CDR2 YFSETQ. The CDR3 totals 13 residues. Trimming stripped 4 bases from V and 6 bases from J, with 11 bases between.

This clonotype was seen only a few times. V is TRBV5-1 and J is TRBJ2-5; 7 bases match TRBD1. Germline assignment: CDR1 SGHRS and CDR2 YFSETQ. The length of the CDR3 is 16 residues. J lost 2 bases, V lost 5 bases, and 12 bases had no gene match. CDR3 loop: CASRRRGGEPQETQYF. For the CDR3, the DNA is TGCGCCAGCAGGCGGAGAGGGGGCGAACCGCAAGAGACCCAGTACTTC.

This clonotype was observed a handful of times. The chain joins TRBV27 to TRBJ2-1; TRBD2 matches 13 bases. This CDR3 region has 15 residues. Germline lookup yields CDR1 MNHEY and CDR2 SMNVEV (reference sequence). Trimming cost V 0 bases and J 13 bases; bases outside gene matches: 6. The CDR3 DNA follows: TGTGCCAGCAGTTTATCGCATACTAGCGGGGGGGCCCAGTTCTTC. It encodes CASSLSHTSGGAQFF.

Only a few counts were recorded for this clonotype. The chain links TRBV7-9 to TRBJ1-2, with TRBD1 matching 9 bases. The CDR3 covers 14 residues. The trim removed 1 base at V and 5 bases at J, leaving 2 bases unmatched. Per germline, CDR1 SEHNR and CDR2 FQNEAQ (reference sequence). CDR3 sequence (DNA): TGTGCCAGCAGCTTAGGGGACAGGGCGTATGGCTACACCTTC. Its protein product is CASSLGDRAYGYTF.

The chain employs TRBV6-6 and TRBJ1-2; D perhaps matches TRBD1 (6 bases). The germline V gene has CDR1 MNHNY and CDR2 SVGAGI (reference sequence). The length of the CDR3 is 13 residues. Trimming removed 2 bases at V and 4 bases at J, with 8 bases between. The CDR3 loop is CASSYGTPYGYTF. The CDR3 nucleotides are TGTGCCAGCAGTTACGGGACACCCTATGGCTACACCTTC.

The V and J genes are TRBV12-3 or TRBV12-4 and TRBJ1-4, with a weak D call TRBD1 (5 bases). V lost 5 bases, J lost 7 bases, and 14 bases lay in between. The CDR3 runs 14 residues. The CDR3 region is CASSRRAGSEKLFF. DNA of the CDR3: TGTGCCAGCAGTCGCAGGGCGGGAAGTGAAAAACTGTTTTTT.

The chain carries TRBV7-8 and TRBJ2-5; D is ambiguous. This CDR3 has 11 residues. Germline assignment: CDR1 SGHVS and CDR2 FQNEAQ. Trimming took off 3 bases at V and 5 bases at J, with 4 bases between the two ends. Written as DNA, the CDR3 is TGTGCCAGCAGCTTCATGGAGACCCAGTACTTC. It yields the protein CASSFMETQYF.

This chain connects TRBV6-5 to TRBJ1-5; D unclear. The CDR3 contains 15 residues. Trimming removed 2 bases from V and 7 bases from J, with 15 bases in between. Germline V gives CDR1 MNHEY, CDR2 SVGAGI. CDR3: CASSYNRDPNQPQHF. DNA of the CDR3: TGTGCCAGCAGTTACAATAGGGATCCCAACCAGCCCCAGCATTTT.

V is TRBV7-2 and J is TRBJ2-2; maybe TRBD2 (5 bases). Germline V gene lookup returns CDR1 SGHTA and CDR2 FQGNSA. The CDR3 length is 13 residues. Trimming took 10 bases from V and 3 from J, leaving 12 bases between them. The CDR3 sequence: CATEGRHTGELFF. For the CDR3, the DNA is TGTGCCACCGAGGGTCGGCACACCGGGGAGCTGTTTTTT.

V gene TRBV9 combines with J gene TRBJ1-2; TRBD1 is a possible D gene (6 bases). V lost 4 bases to trimming and J lost 2 bases, with 12 bases between them. The CDR3 runs to 14 residues. Germline lookup yields CDR1 SGDLS and CDR2 YYNGEE. The DNA for the CDR3 is TGTGCCAGCAGCATGGGGCAGGGGAACTATGGCTACACCTTC. It specifies CASSMGQGNYGYTF.

The rearrangement links TRBV7-2 to TRBJ1-4, with a possible D match to TRBD1 (5 bases). Germline CDR1 reads SGHTA; CDR2 reads FQGNSA. Trimming pared 4 bases from V and 0 bases from J, leaving 9 bases between. The CDR3 contains 15 residues. The DNA for the CDR3 is TGTGCCAGCAGCTCTCAGGGTACAACTAATGAAAAACTGTTTTTT. It encodes CASSSQGTTNEKLFF.

This clonotype was seen a handful of times. The chain joins TRBV28 to TRBJ2-7; D is uncertain. The V gene's germline CDR1 is MDHEN and CDR2 SYDVKM. Trimming cost V 5 bases and J 0 bases, with 5 bases left between them. CDR3 length: 12 residues. The CDR3 region has the DNA TGTGCCAGCAGTCCAAGCTCCTACGAGCAGTACGTC. Amino acids: CASSPSSYEQYV.

The V call is TRBV7-2, the J call TRBJ2-7; no clear D. The germline V gene has CDR1 SGHTA and CDR2 FQGNSA. V was clipped by 3 bases and J by 1 base, with 4 bases between them. The CDR3 contains 12 residues. CDR3: CASSFNSYEQYF. DNA for the CDR3: TGTGCCAGCAGCTTTAATTCCTACGAGCAGTACTTC.

In this sample, this clonotype turned up many times. In nucleotides, the CDR3 is TGCGCCAGCAGCTTGACTCGGGGGGACTACGAGCAGTACTTC. Protein sequence: CASSLTRGDYEQYF. The chain combines TRBV5-1 with TRBJ2-7; 7 positions agree with TRBD2. There are 14 residues in the CDR3. Germline CDR1 reads SGHRS; CDR2 reads YFSETQ. Germline trimming cut 1 base from V and 3 bases from J; bases unmatched to any gene: 4.